This T cell receptor beta chain comes out of a study of cytotoxic CD8 clonotypes in ibrutinib-treated CLL. Whole-study findings and limits: Different sampling times were used for sustained-remission and progressing patients.

Of note for this clone: No antigen is known for it.

Here immunoSEQ multiplex PCR was the method, and the copy in TCRdb shows in-frame clones only, minus some. The repertoire holds 30,000 to 40,000 clones, with 69% as singletons. Per germline, CDR1 MNHEY and CDR2 SVGAGI. The V gene end was trimmed by 6 bases and the J gene end by 5 bases; junction bases not matched to a gene: 7. The CDR3 spans 15 residues. This receptor was taken from a human donor with chronic lymphocytic leukemia. Specimen: PBMCs, collected before ibrutinib treatment. This chain uses TRBV6-5 with TRBJ1-4; TRBD1 matches at 9 bases. DNA of the CDR3: TGTGCCAGCAGCGACACAGGGGGCACAAATGAAAAACTGTTTTTT. Its protein product is CASSDTGGTNEKLFF.